Shown below are 17 T cell receptor beta chains from a single sample sequenced in a study of T cell responses to AZD1222 COVID-19 vaccine. This table comes from immunoSEQ multiplex PCR, and its TCRdb copy is limited to in-frame clones, with some not included. The table records over 120,000 clones, approximately 85% of them present only once. The material sequenced was peripheral blood, taken on day 0 of AZD1222 vaccination. These receptors were obtained from an adult in good health.

J is TRBJ2-1 and V is TRBV11-3; no firm D call. Germline CDR1 is SGHNT and CDR2 is YENEEA. Trimming stripped 4 bases from V and 6 bases from J, with 10 bases between. The CDR3 extends over 13 amino acids. The CDR3 sequence: CASSSLPGNEQFF. DNA of the CDR3: TGTGCCAGCAGCTCCCTCCCAGGCAATGAGCAGTTCTTC.

This chain connects TRBV27 to TRBJ2-1; the match to TRBD2 covers 7 bases. V shed 5 bases, J shed 7 bases, and the junction held 11 bases outside the gene matches. Germline-derived CDR1 and CDR2 are MNHEY and SMNVEV (reference sequence). This CDR3 has 15 amino acids. The CDR3 protein is CASSLSGALSNEQFF. DNA of the CDR3: TGTGCCAGCAGTCTAAGCGGGGCCCTAAGTAATGAGCAGTTCTTC.

The V and J genes are TRBV18 and TRBJ2-1; no reliable D call. This CDR3 spans 17 amino acids. V was trimmed by 0 bases and J by 0 bases, leaving 12 bases between them. Germline CDR1 and CDR2: KGHSH and LQKENI. The CDR3 here is CASSPPGSAGSYNEQFF. CDR3 nucleotides: TGTGCCAGCTCACCACCGGGTTCGGCCGGCTCCTACAATGAGCAGTTCTTC.

The chain employs TRBV11-2 and TRBJ2-4; 12 nucleotides align to TRBD2. Germline CDR1 is SGHAT and CDR2 is FQNNGV. Trimming removed 5 bases from V and 6 bases from J; junction bases left unmatched: 17. This CDR3 spans 19 amino acids. For the CDR3, the DNA is TGTGCCAGCAGCCGGAGAAGACTAGCGGGAGCCGGCTGGGGAAACATTCAGTACTTC. Translating it yields CASSRRRLAGAGWGNIQYF.

This chain uses TRBV7-8 with TRBJ1-6; D possibly corresponds to TRBD1 (6 bases). The germline V gene encodes CDR1 SGHVS and CDR2 FQNEAQ. Trimming left V 5 bases short and J 8 bases short, with 13 bases between. The CDR3 is 14 residues long. The CDR3 spells CASSLQGGDSPLHF. CDR3 sequence (DNA): TGTGCCAGCAGCCTACAGGGTGGGGATTCACCCCTCCACTTT.

V gene TRBV1 combines with J gene TRBJ2-3; the table gives TRBD2 as D, unverified against the DNA. TRBV1 is a pseudogene. This CDR3 is built from 16 residues. CDR3 bases: TGCACCAGCACTATAGCCGGGGGGGCTAGCGGGAATACGCAGTATTTT. It yields the protein CTSTIAGGASGNTQYF.

The gene calls are TRBV4-2 and TRBJ1-1, with 7 bases fitting TRBD1. Trimming cost V 4 bases and J 3 bases; bases outside gene matches: 8. The V gene's germline CDR1 is LGHNA and CDR2 YNFKEQ. This CDR3 spans 15 amino acids. The CDR3 bases are TGTGCCAGCAGCCTGACTACAGGGGTTGACACTGAAGCTTTCTTT. Translating it yields CASSLTTGVDTEAFF.

The chain carries TRBV3-1 (or the pseudogene TRBV3-2) and TRBJ2-3; the D gene could be TRBD1 or TRBD2 (7 bases each). Between the trimmed V and J ends, which lost 4 bases and 3 bases, there was a span of 11 bases. Germline CDR1 and CDR2: LGHDT and YNNKEL (reference sequence). The CDR3 contains 14 residues. The CDR3 DNA is TGTGCCAGCAGCCTCCAGGGGGGGACAGATACGCAGTATTTT. Translated, it gives CASSLQGGTDTQYF.

J is TRBJ2-5 and V is TRBV5-4; a possible D gene is TRBD1 (5 bases). The CDR3 totals 11 residues. Germline V CDR1 and CDR2: SGHNT, YYREEE (reference sequence). V was cut by 10 bases and J by 1 base, with 8 bases left in between. CDR3 nucleotides: TGTGCCGGGGCCCCCCAAGAGACCCAGTACTTC. Translation gives CAGAPQETQYF.

The chain has TRBV18 and TRBJ1-6; 9 positions match TRBD1. Trimming at V came to 4 bases and at J to 6 bases, leaving 4 bases not matched to a gene. In germline, CDR1 is KGHSH, CDR2 LQKENI. The CDR3 loop spans 15 amino acids. The CDR3 DNA reads TGTGCCAGCTCACTCGGACAGGGGCTTAATTCACCCCTCCACTTT. As protein: CASSLGQGLNSPLHF.

This chain connects TRBV4-2 to TRBJ1-5, with D unresolved. CDR3 length equals 15 residues. V lost 4 bases to trimming and J lost 5 bases, with 15 bases between them. Germline loops: CDR1 LGHNA, CDR2 YNFKEQ. CDR3 amino acids: CASSPHLQVDQPQHF. The CDR3, as DNA: TGTGCCAGCAGCCCGCATTTGCAAGTGGATCAGCCCCAGCATTTT.

The chain carries TRBV10-3 and TRBJ1-4; no clear D. Germline V gives CDR1 ENHRY, CDR2 SYGVKD. V was clipped by 0 bases and J by 4 bases, with 9 bases between them. The CDR3 length is 15 residues. CDR3 bases: TGTGCCATCAGTGAGTCGAGGGATCTTAATGAAAAACTGTTTTTT. Protein: CAISESRDLNEKLFF.

V and J are TRBV7-8 and TRBJ1-5, with D unresolved. Germline V gene sequence: CDR1 SGHVS, CDR2 FQNEAQ. V lost 5 bases and J lost 7, with 12 bases in between. The CDR3 has 13 amino acids. CDR3 in amino acids: CASSPAGRQPQHF. CDR3 nucleotide sequence: TGTGCCAGCAGCCCAGCCGGGAGGCAGCCCCAGCATTTT.

This clone appeared once. The chain joins TRBV5-1 to TRBJ1-2; D not certain. The CDR3 sequence is 14 residues long. Looked up from germline, CDR1 is SGHRS and CDR2 is YFSETQ. The V gene lost 5 bases and the J gene lost 8 bases, with 19 bases spanning the gap. The CDR3 is CASRVWSIMGGYTF. Written as DNA, the CDR3 is TGCGCCAGCAGAGTTTGGTCGATTATGGGCGGCTACACCTTC.

This sequence joins TRBV29-1 and TRBJ2-5, with 11 bases aligning to TRBD1. In germline, CDR1 is SQVTM, CDR2 ANQGSEA. V lost 7 bases to trimming and J lost 5 bases; unmatched junction nucleotides: 9. The CDR3 extends over 14 amino acids. The DNA for the CDR3 is TGCAGCGCGAACCCGGACAGGGGGCGGGAGACCCAGTACTTC. Translating gives CSANPDRGRETQYF.

The J gene is TRBJ1-2, the V gene TRBV5-5; possible D gene TRBD1, 5 bases. CDR1 and CDR2 from the germline V gene are SGHKS and YYEKEE (reference sequence). V lost 3 bases and J 4 bases, leaving 16 bases between the germline ends. The length of the CDR3 is 15 residues. CDR3 residues: CASSSRGNSGYGYTF. The CDR3 nucleotides are TGTGCCAGCAGCTCACGGGGGAATAGTGGCTATGGCTACACCTTC.

The chain employs TRBV15 and TRBJ1-4; a possible D gene is TRBD1 (6 bases). This CDR3 is 14 amino acids long. V was cut by 4 bases and J by 2 bases, with 8 bases left in between. In germline, CDR1 is LNHNV, CDR2 YYDKDF (reference sequence). CDR3 loop: CATSKGDTNEKLFF. CDR3 bases: TGTGCCACCAGCAAGGGGGATACTAATGAAAAACTGTTTTTT.